Below, 13 T cell receptor beta chains from the same sample are listed, as sequenced in a study of blood T cell repertoires in COVID-19. Method: immunoSEQ multiplex PCR; TCRdb's copy keeps in-frame clones and lacks some. Of hundreds of thousands of clones in the sample, 70% to 90% were seen once. Material for sequencing was PBMCs or T cells enriched from blood (not recorded which). The receptor set was obtained from a woman aged 45-59 years who had recovered from COVID-19.

This rearrangement joins TRBV10-3 to TRBJ1-1, with TRBD1 identical over 10 bases. CDR1 and CDR2 (germline): ENHRY, SYGVKD. The ends lost 8 bases at V and 1 base at J; junction bases unmatched: 4. CDR3 length: 14 residues. This CDR3 is CAIQTGGANTEAFF. The CDR3 nucleotides read TGTGCCATCCAGACAGGGGGCGCGAACACTGAAGCTTTCTTT.

The chain joins TRBV2 to TRBJ1-4, with 7 bases fitting TRBD1. Germline V gives CDR1 SNHLY, CDR2 FYNNEI. The CDR3 contains 14 residues. V dropped 6 bases and J dropped 5; count of bases not matched to a gene: 6. The DNA of the CDR3 is TGTGCCAGCAGGGCCGGGACAGTGAATGAAAAACTGTTTTTT. This encodes CASRAGTVNEKLFF.

The rearrangement uses TRBV7-3 and TRBJ2-1; TRBD2 matches at 12 bases. The junction had 11 bases not matched to a gene; V was cut back by 5 bases and J by 9 bases. CDR3 length: 16 amino acids. Germline CDR1 SGHTA, CDR2 FQGTGA. For the CDR3, the DNA is TGTGCCAGCAGCCCGACTAGCGGGAGCATGGCAAGTGAGCAGTTCTTC. Protein sequence: CASSPTSGSMASEQFF.

The chain couples TRBV5-4 to TRBJ1-2, with 7 bases that match TRBD1. Losses at the gene ends were 0 bases for V and 8 bases for J; bases not matched to a gene: 10. In germline, CDR1 is SGHNT, CDR2 YYREEE (reference sequence). CDR3 length: 15 amino acids. The CDR3 spells CASSLDRDYRGGYTF. The CDR3 DNA sequence: TGTGCCAGCAGCTTGGATCGGGATTACAGGGGAGGCTACACCTTC. Full variable domain (remainder filled in from reference TRBV5-4 and TRBJ1-2): ETGVTQSPTHLIKTRGQQVTLRCSSQSGHNTVSWYQQALGQGPQFIFQYYREEENGRGNFPPRFSGLQFPNYSSELNVNALELDDSALYLCASSLDRDYRGGYTFGSGTRLTVV.

The chain couples TRBV27 to TRBJ2-7; 7 bases are a match to TRBD2. Germline V gene lookup returns CDR1 MNHEY and CDR2 SMNVEV (reference sequence). This CDR3 has 16 residues. With 6 bases clipped from V and 0 bases from J, the junction kept 11 bases outside the gene matches. The CDR3 loop reads CASRRRTSESSYEQYF. The CDR3 DNA follows: TGTGCCAGCAGGCGACGCACTAGCGAGAGCTCCTACGAGCAGTACTTC.

The J gene is TRBJ1-4, the V gene TRBV7-9, with D hard to call. The CDR3 length is 12 residues. The germline V gene has CDR1 SEHNR and CDR2 FQNEAQ (reference sequence). Trimming took 9 bases from V and 6 from J, leaving 11 bases between them. The CDR3 protein is CARYSGDEKLFF. CDR3 nucleotide sequence: TGTGCCAGGTATTCGGGTGATGAAAAACTGTTTTTT.

V and J are TRBV7-6 and TRBJ2-1; maybe TRBD2 (6 bases). Trimming removed 1 base at V and 9 bases at J, with 10 bases between. This CDR3 spans 13 amino acids. Germline values: CDR1 SGHVS, CDR2 FNYEAQ. The CDR3 protein is CASSLVAAGEQFF. CDR3 DNA: TGTGCCAGCAGCTTAGTCGCAGCGGGTGAGCAGTTCTTC.

The V gene is TRBV19, the J gene TRBJ1-4, with TRBD1 matching 9 bases. After removal of 5 bases from V and 4 bases from J, the junction contained 8 bases not matched to a gene. The CDR3 length is 16 residues. Germline CDR1 and CDR2: LNHDA and SQIVND (reference sequence). Written as DNA, the CDR3 is TGTGCCAGTAGTGGGAATAACAGGGGGCATAATGAAAAACTGTTTTTT. Its translation: CASSGNNRGHNEKLFF.

This chain links TRBV19 with TRBJ1-2; a weak D match, TRBD1 (5 bases). The ends were cut back, 4 bases at V and 7 bases at J, with 25 bases in the middle. This CDR3 region has 17 residues. Per the germline V gene, CDR1 is LNHDA and CDR2 is SQIVND (reference sequence). The CDR3 sequence: CASSNQGPSTVYTGYTF. CDR3 sequence (DNA): TGTGCCAGTAGTAATCAGGGTCCGAGTACCGTGTATACTGGCTACACCTTC.

The chain has TRBV7-9 and TRBJ2-7; 7 nucleotides align to TRBD2. Germline lookup yields CDR1 SEHNR and CDR2 FQNEAQ (reference sequence). The CDR3 totals 14 residues. Losses at the gene ends were 5 bases for V and 0 bases for J; bases not matched to a gene: 4. CDR3 amino acids: CASSPSGSSYEQYF. CDR3 bases: TGTGCCAGCAGCCCTAGCGGCAGCTCCTACGAGCAGTACTTC.

There are a few counts of this clone. This chain links TRBV6-2 or TRBV6-3 with TRBJ2-3; 7 nucleotides match TRBD2. CDR3 length: 14 amino acids. V shed 3 bases and J 2 bases; nucleotides not matched to a gene: 2. CDR1 MNHEY and CDR2 SVGEGT come from the germline V gene. The DNA for the CDR3 is TGTGCCAGCAGTTATCTAGCGGACACAGATACGCAGTATTTT. Protein product: CASSYLADTDTQYF.

V usage is TRBV9 and J usage is TRBJ2-3; TRBD2 agrees at 7 bases. CDR1 and CDR2 from the germline V gene are SGDLS and YYNGEE. The CDR3 spans 18 residues. Trimming cost V 3 bases and J 1 base; bases outside gene matches: 14. Here the CDR3 reads CASSAPLKLSGRTDTQYF. As DNA, the CDR3 is TGTGCCAGCAGCGCCCCACTAAAACTTAGCGGGCGCACAGATACGCAGTATTTT.

This rearrangement joins TRBV5-6 to TRBJ2-7, with 7 bases identical to TRBD1. The V gene's germline CDR1 is SGHDT and CDR2 YYEEEE. The CDR3 sequence is 15 residues long. V lost 1 base and J lost 4; bases outside the gene matches: 8. In nucleotides, the CDR3 is TGTGCCAGCAGCTTGCGGCCTACAGGGGATTACGAGCAGTACTTC. It codes for CASSLRPTGDYEQYF.